These 31 T cell receptor beta chains share one sample of origin, sequenced in a study of shared clonotypes between healthy human individuals. Measured with immunoSEQ multiplex PCR; TCRdb has only the in-frame clones, and not every one. The sample has some 1.5 million clones; roughly 96% are singletons. What was sequenced was naive CD4+ T cells sorted from blood. Subset here: CD45RA+ positively selected. Every receptor here comes from a man younger than 45 in good health.

This sequence joins TRBV30 and TRBJ2-4; D is unclear. Deletions cut 3 bases from V and 0 bases from J, with 12 bases between. The CDR3 spans 15 residues. Germline V gene lookup returns CDR1 GTSNPN and CDR2 SVGIG (reference sequence). The CDR3 bases are TGTGCCTGGAGCCGTAGCAGCGTAGCCAAAAACATTCAGTACTTC. It translates to CAWSRSSVAKNIQYF. Drawing the rest from reference TRBV30 and TRBJ2-4, the complete variable domain is SQTIHQWPATLVQPVGSPLSLECTVEGTSNPNLYWYRQAAGRGLQLLFYSVGIGQISSEVPQNLSASRPQDRQFILSSKKLLLSDSGFYLCAWSRSSVAKNIQYFGAGTRLSVL.

This sequence joins TRBV7-8 and TRBJ2-7; 8 nucleotides agree with TRBD2. CDR1 and CDR2 from the germline V gene are SGHVS and FQNEAQ. This CDR3 contains 17 residues. The V and J ends lost 4 bases and 2 bases, in that order; junction bases with no gene match: 13. The CDR3 DNA is TGTGCCAGCAGCTCCCTACCTAGCGGGTGGGACCCCTACGAGCAGTACTTC. Protein: CASSSLPSGWDPYEQYF. The complete variable domain, with remaining parts taken from reference TRBV7-8 and TRBJ2-7, reads GAGVSQSPRYKVAKRGQDVALRCDPISGHVSLFWYQQALGQGPEFLTYFQNEAQLDKSGLPSDRFFAERPEGSVSTLKIQRTQQEDSAVYLCASSSLPSGWDPYEQYFGPGTRLTVT.

V usage is TRBV4-3 and J usage is TRBJ2-2, with D tentatively TRBD2 (5 bases). Germline CDR1 is LGHNA and CDR2 is YSLEER. This CDR3 comprises 12 residues. V was trimmed by 3 bases and J by 8 bases, leaving 7 bases between them. The CDR3 nucleotides are TGCGCCAGCAGCCATCCGGGGGGGGAGCTGTTTTTT. Its translation is CASSHPGGELFF.

The V gene is TRBV19, the J gene TRBJ2-1, with D perhaps given as TRBD1 or TRBD2 (7 bases each). The CDR3 runs 15 residues. Germline-derived CDR1 and CDR2 are LNHDA and SQIVND (reference sequence). V gave up 6 bases and J gave up 3 bases, with 15 bases separating them. The chain's CDR3 is CASRRGGQSYNEQFF. In DNA form, the CDR3 reads TGTGCCAGTAGGAGGGGGGGACAGAGCTACAATGAGCAGTTCTTC.

V and J are TRBV18 and TRBJ2-7; 12 bases map to TRBD1. V shed 0 bases and J 1 base; nucleotides not matched to a gene: 7. The germline gives CDR1 KGHSH, CDR2 LQKENI. The CDR3 totals 18 residues. This CDR3 reads CASSPPMGQGADSYEQYF. The CDR3 nucleotides read TGTGCCAGCTCACCACCGATGGGACAGGGGGCTGATTCCTACGAGCAGTACTTC.

The chain uses TRBV2 and TRBJ1-4; D remains unclear. CDR1 and CDR2 (germline): SNHLY, FYNNEI. The CDR3 loop spans 13 amino acids. The V and J ends lost 11 bases and 8 bases respectively, with 18 bases between them. This CDR3 is CAAGPTAGEKLFF. The CDR3 coding sequence is TGTGCCGCCGGGCCGACGGCCGGGGAAAAACTGTTTTTT.

The chain is built from TRBV18 and TRBJ2-2, with D perhaps TRBD1 (5 bases). CDR3 size: 17 residues. Germline V gene lookup returns CDR1 KGHSH and CDR2 LQKENI. Deletions cut 3 bases from V and 0 bases from J, with 14 bases between. CDR3 residues: CASSPQGMGSNTGELFF. DNA of the CDR3: TGTGCCAGCTCACCCCAGGGTATGGGGTCGAACACCGGGGAGCTGTTTTTT.

The chain links TRBV5-1 to TRBJ1-1; D remains ambiguous. V gave up 1 base and J gave up 3 bases, with 16 bases separating them. Germline CDR1 reads SGHRS; CDR2 reads YFSETQ. This CDR3 contains 16 residues. In nucleotides, the CDR3 is TGCGCCAGCAGCTTGAGGTTACCGGCCGTTGACACTGAAGCTTTCTTT. Residues: CASSLRLPAVDTEAFF. Full variable domain (outside the CDR3, taken from reference TRBV5-1 and TRBJ1-1): KAGVTQTPRYLIKTRGQQVTLSCSPISGHRSVSWYQQTPGQGLQFLFEYFSETQRNKGNFPGRFSGRQFSNSRSEMNVSTLELGDSALYLCASSLRLPAVDTEAFFGQGTRLTVV.

The chain combines TRBV5-1 with TRBJ1-2; 8 bases match TRBD1. Germline V lookup: CDR1 SGHRS, CDR2 YFSETQ. V lost 1 base to trimming and J lost 3 bases; unmatched junction nucleotides: 8. CDR3 size: 16 residues. The CDR3 reads CASSLSDRGEDYGYTF. CDR3 coding DNA: TGCGCCAGCAGCTTGTCCGACAGGGGCGAAGACTATGGCTACACCTTC. The whole variable domain, remainder taken from reference TRBV5-1 and TRBJ1-2, is KAGVTQTPRYLIKTRGQQVTLSCSPISGHRSVSWYQQTPGQGLQFLFEYFSETQRNKGNFPGRFSGRQFSNSRSEMNVSTLELGDSALYLCASSLSDRGEDYGYTFGSGTRLTVV.

J is TRBJ1-2 and V is TRBV19, with 8 bases lining up with TRBD1. CDR1 and CDR2 from the germline V gene are LNHDA and SQIVND (reference sequence). With V trimmed by 5 bases and J by 5 bases, 4 bases remained unmatched. The CDR3 runs 13 residues. The DNA of the CDR3 is TGTGCCAGTAGTGTGGACAGGGATTATGGCTACACCTTC. Translated, it gives CASSVDRDYGYTF. The whole variable domain, remainder taken from reference TRBV19 and TRBJ1-2, is DGGITQSPKYLFRKEGQNVTLSCEQNLNHDAMYWYRQDPGQGLRLIYYSQIVNDFQKGDIAEGYSVSREKKESFPLTVTSAQKNPTAFYLCASSVDRDYGYTFGSGTRLTVV.

For this clone: This specimen includes other DNA sequences encoding the same CDR3. V and J are TRBV7-3 and TRBJ1-1, with D uncertain. The CDR3 has 13 residues. Germline-derived CDR1 and CDR2 are SGHTA and FQGTGA. V lost 5 bases and J 0 bases, leaving 7 bases between the germline ends. CDR3 coding DNA: TGTGCCAGCAGCCTCCGATTGAACACTGAAGCTTTCTTT. Protein product: CASSLRLNTEAFF.

The V and J genes are TRBV4-3 and TRBJ1-5; D ambiguous. Deletions cut 3 bases from V and 7 bases from J, with 16 bases between. Germline V gene lookup returns CDR1 LGHNA and CDR2 YSLEER. The CDR3 is 15 amino acids. The CDR3 DNA reads as TGCGCCAGCAGCCAGGATGGATTGGTCGAGCAGCCCCAGCATTTT. This encodes CASSQDGLVEQPQHF.

The chain combines TRBV19 with TRBJ1-2, with TRBD1 identical over 7 bases. V lost 6 bases, J lost 1 base, and 2 bases stayed unmatched. There are 13 residues in the CDR3. Germline CDR1 LNHDA, CDR2 SQIVND (reference sequence). CDR3 coding DNA: TGTGCCAGTAGAGGGACAGTTAACTATGGCTACACCTTC. Translating gives CASRGTVNYGYTF.

V usage is TRBV5-4 and J usage is TRBJ2-1, with D maybe TRBD2 (5 bases). This CDR3 is built from 14 residues. Deletions cut 4 bases from V and 7 bases from J, with 15 bases between. CDR1 and CDR2 from the germline V gene are SGHNT and YYREEE (reference sequence). CDR3 coding DNA: TGTGCCAGCAGCCGCACACTACTAGTTAATGAGCAGTTCTTC. It encodes CASSRTLLVNEQFF.

Worth noting for this clone: The identical CDR3 is also encoded by other nucleotide sequences in the sample. The chain is built from TRBV18 and TRBJ2-7; perhaps TRBD1 as D (6 bases). The germline V gene has CDR1 KGHSH and CDR2 LQKENI. The CDR3 is 13 amino acids. V lost 0 bases and J 3 bases, leaving 6 bases between the germline ends. The CDR3 here is CASSPPGGYEQYF. For the CDR3, the DNA is TGTGCCAGCTCACCACCAGGGGGCTACGAGCAGTACTTC.

The chain recombines TRBV13 with TRBJ2-3; 9 bases line up with TRBD2. Germline CDR1 PRHDT, CDR2 FYEKMQ (reference sequence). The V gene end was trimmed by 0 bases and the J gene end by 2 bases; junction bases not matched to a gene: 3. The CDR3 extends over 16 amino acids. DNA for the CDR3: TGTGCCAGCAGCTTAGGGACTAGCGGTTACACAGATACGCAGTATTTT. This translates into CASSLGTSGYTDTQYF.

This clone was observed a single time. The chain employs TRBV27 and TRBJ1-1, with D possibly being TRBD1 (5 bases). Looked up from germline, CDR1 is MNHEY and CDR2 is SMNVEV (reference sequence). Deletions cut 1 base from V and 1 base from J, with 13 bases between. This CDR3 contains 16 residues. In DNA form, the CDR3 reads TGTGCCAGCAGTTTATTTGGGGGTCAGTCGAACACTGAAGCTTTCTTT. Translation gives CASSLFGGQSNTEAFF.

The V call is TRBV7-2, the J call TRBJ2-1; 10 bases are a match to TRBD2. Looked up from germline, CDR1 is SGHTA and CDR2 is FQGNSA. Trimming cost V 3 bases and J 15 bases; bases outside gene matches: 11. The CDR3 has 14 residues. The CDR3: CASSLGRLAGAGFF. DNA of the CDR3: TGTGCCAGCAGCTTGGGGCGTCTAGCGGGAGCGGGGTTCTTC.

This chain uses TRBV10-3 with TRBJ2-2, with 12 bases lining up with TRBD1. There are 18 residues in the CDR3. After removal of 3 bases from V and 7 bases from J, the junction contained 12 bases not matched to a gene. CDR1 is ENHRY and CDR2 is SYGVKD in the germline V gene. The CDR3 bases are TGTGCCATCAGTGAATTCCCGGGACAGGGGGCGTTCAGCGGGGAGCTGTTTTTT. This encodes CAISEFPGQGAFSGELFF.

The chain carries TRBV7-9 and TRBJ1-3, with a weak D call TRBD1 (6 bases). The V and J ends lost 3 bases and 0 bases respectively, with 12 bases between them. This CDR3 has 16 amino acids. Germline CDR1 SEHNR, CDR2 FQNEAQ (reference sequence). The CDR3 loop is CASSLDSLVSGNTIYF. The CDR3 DNA reads as TGTGCCAGCAGCTTGGACAGCTTGGTCTCTGGAAACACCATATATTTT.

The chain couples TRBV9 to TRBJ1-4; D is possibly TRBD1 (6 bases). Germline CDR1 and CDR2: SGDLS and YYNGEE. CDR3 length: 15 amino acids. The V gene lost 0 bases and the J gene lost 6 bases, with 12 bases spanning the gap. CDR3 region: CASSVGGGMDEKLFF. CDR3 in DNA: TGTGCCAGCAGCGTAGGCGGGGGCATGGATGAAAAACTGTTTTTT.

The chain joins TRBV5-1 to TRBJ2-5, with D hard to call. The J call could be wrong; TRBJ2-7 is a better fit for the DNA end. CDR1 is SGHRS, CDR2 YFSETQ, per germline. This CDR3 contains 15 residues. The CDR3 DNA reads as TGCGCCAGCAGACCTGAGGCGGTAGTTTCCTACGAGCAGTACTTC. Its translation: CASRPEAVVSYEQYF.

This chain connects TRBV18 to TRBJ2-2; 8 bases fit TRBD1. The CDR3 contains 16 residues. The germline CDR1 and CDR2 sequences are KGHSH and LQKENI. V trimming: 3 bases; J trimming: 6 bases; junction bases outside the gene matches: 9. Written as DNA, the CDR3 is TGTGCCAGCTCACCTAATCAGGGGGCTGAATCCGGGGAGCTGTTTTTT. Its translation is CASSPNQGAESGELFF.

V and J are TRBV10-2 and TRBJ1-1; no definite D call. The CDR3 totals 14 residues. The ends were cut back, 6 bases at V and 2 bases at J, with 13 bases in the middle. The germline gives CDR1 WSHSY, CDR2 SAAADI. CDR3 residues: CASRSDRLNTEAFF. In DNA, the CDR3 is TGCGCCAGCAGAAGCGACCGACTAAACACTGAAGCTTTCTTT.

The CDR3: CASSLVGWQGFTYEQYF. The DNA for the CDR3 is TGTGCCAGCAGCTTAGTCGGCTGGCAGGGATTTACCTACGAGCAGTACTTC. The gene calls are TRBV7-8 and TRBJ2-7, with D possibly TRBD1 on 5 matching bases. The CDR3 is 17 residues long. The germline V gene has CDR1 SGHVS and CDR2 FQNEAQ. Trimming shortened V by 1 base and J by 2 bases, and 18 bases separated the two germline ends. Full variable domain (outside the CDR3, taken from reference TRBV7-8 and TRBJ2-7): GAGVSQSPRYKVAKRGQDVALRCDPISGHVSLFWYQQALGQGPEFLTYFQNEAQLDKSGLPSDRFFAERPEGSVSTLKIQRTQQEDSAVYLCASSLVGWQGFTYEQYFGPGTRLTVT.

Points on this clone: Distinct nucleotide sequences in the sample also encode this CDR3. The V call is TRBV5-1, the J call TRBJ2-5; a possible D gene is TRBD2 (6 bases). CDR3 length equals 13 residues. V lost 2 bases and J 5 bases, leaving 10 bases between the germline ends. Germline lookup yields CDR1 SGHRS and CDR2 YFSETQ. The CDR3 coding sequence is TGCGCCAGCAGCTTAGGAGGGTGGGAGACCCAGTACTTC. Protein: CASSLGGWETQYF.

The table lists this clone with a count of one. The chain is built from TRBV5-1 and TRBJ2-7; tentative D call: TRBD2 (5 bases). This CDR3 has 15 amino acids. Trimming pared 4 bases from V and 0 bases from J, leaving 14 bases between. CDR1 SGHRS and CDR2 YFSETQ come from the germline V gene. DNA of the CDR3: TGCGCCAGCAGCCCCCGGGCGGGTAGCTCCTACGAGCAGTACTTC. Translating it yields CASSPRAGSSYEQYF.

The rearrangement links TRBV2 to TRBJ1-5; D is unclear. V dropped 6 bases and J dropped 7 bases, with 16 bases sitting between them. Germline-derived CDR1 and CDR2 are SNHLY and FYNNEI. The CDR3 is 14 amino acids. CDR3 residues: CASSPAIMGQPQHF. The CDR3 DNA reads TGTGCCAGCAGCCCGGCCATCATGGGCCAGCCCCAGCATTTT.

The chain is built from TRBV6-6 and TRBJ2-7; TRBD2 agrees at 7 bases. The ends lost 8 bases at V and 5 bases at J; junction bases unmatched: 12. The CDR3 spans 14 residues. Germline CDR1 reads MNHNY; CDR2 reads SVGAGI (reference sequence). The CDR3 DNA follows: TGTGCCAGCCTCGGGGGGACGGGGTCCCACGAGCAGTACTTC. Its protein product is CASLGGTGSHEQYF.

This rearrangement joins TRBV5-6 to TRBJ2-1; D perhaps matches TRBD1 (6 bases). Trimming shortened V by 4 bases and J by 8 bases, and 10 bases separated the two germline ends. The length of the CDR3 is 12 residues. Germline-derived CDR1 and CDR2 are SGHDT and YYEEEE. The DNA of the CDR3 is TGTGCCAGCAGCCCGACAGGTTATGAGCAGTTCTTC. This sequence encodes CASSPTGYEQFF. The whole variable domain, filled in from reference TRBV5-6 and TRBJ2-1, reads DAGVTQSPTHLIKTRGQQVTLRCSPKSGHDTVSWYQQALGQGPQFIFQYYEEEERQRGNFPDRFSGHQFPNYSSELNVNALLLGDSALYLCASSPTGYEQFFGPGTRLTVL.

The chain links TRBV18 to TRBJ1-3, with D unclear. Per the germline V gene, CDR1 is KGHSH and CDR2 is LQKENI. This CDR3 has 15 amino acids. V was trimmed by 2 bases and J by 0 bases, leaving 8 bases between them. The CDR3 region is CASSPIDNSGNTIYF. The CDR3 DNA is TGTGCCAGCTCACCAATTGACAACTCTGGAAACACCATATATTTT.